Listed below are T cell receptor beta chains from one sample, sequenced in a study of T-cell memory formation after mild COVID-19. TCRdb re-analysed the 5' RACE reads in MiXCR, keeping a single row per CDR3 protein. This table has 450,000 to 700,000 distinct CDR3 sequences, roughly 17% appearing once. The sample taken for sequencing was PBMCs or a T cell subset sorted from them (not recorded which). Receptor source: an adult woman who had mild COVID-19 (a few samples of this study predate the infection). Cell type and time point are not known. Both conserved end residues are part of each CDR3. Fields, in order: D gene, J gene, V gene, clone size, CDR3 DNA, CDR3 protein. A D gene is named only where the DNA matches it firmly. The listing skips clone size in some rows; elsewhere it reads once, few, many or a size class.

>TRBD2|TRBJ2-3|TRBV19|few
TGTGCCAGTATGCGAGGAGGGCTAGCGGGCCTCGGGGGCACAGATACGCAGTATTTT
CASMRGGLAGLGGTDTQYF
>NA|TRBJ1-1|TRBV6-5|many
TGTGCCAGCAAGCCAGTGGGGGTGAAGACTGAAGCTTTCTTT
CASKPVGVKTEAFF
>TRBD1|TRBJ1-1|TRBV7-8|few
TGTGCCACCACCGGACAGGGAAATACTGAAGCTTTCTTT
CATTGQGNTEAFF
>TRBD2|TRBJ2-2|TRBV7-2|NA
TGTGCCAGCAGCTGGATAGCGGGGGGGAACACCGCGGAGCTGTTTTTT
CASSWIAGGNTAELFF
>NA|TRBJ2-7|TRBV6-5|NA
TGTGCCAGCAAGCTACAGGGAACCTCCTACGAGCAGTACTTC
CASKLQGTSYEQYF
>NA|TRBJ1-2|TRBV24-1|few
TGTGCCACCAGTGATTCCTATGGCTACACCTTC
CATSDSYGYTF
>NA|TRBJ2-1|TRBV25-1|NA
TGTGCCAGCAGTGAGATCTCACGGGTCCATGAGCAGTTCTTC
CASSEISRVHEQFF
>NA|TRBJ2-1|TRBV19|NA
TGTGCCAGTAGTATAGCAGTCACCAATGAGCAGTTCTTC
CASSIAVTNEQFF
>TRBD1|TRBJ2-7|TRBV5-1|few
TGCGCCAGCAGCCTCGGGTCAGGGGGCCACGAGCAGTACTTC
CASSLGSGGHEQYF
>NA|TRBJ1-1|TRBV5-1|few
TGCGCCAGCAGCCTACCTGAAGACAGGCCCAACACTGAAGCTTTCTTT
CASSLPEDRPNTEAFF
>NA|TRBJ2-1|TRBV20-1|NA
TGCAGTGGTTCGGCGGGGCACAATGAGCAGTTCTTC
CSGSAGHNEQFF
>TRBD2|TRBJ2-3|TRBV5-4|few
TGTGCCAGCAGCTTGTTCGCTAGCGGGGGAAGCACAGATACGCAGTATTTT
CASSLFASGGSTDTQYF
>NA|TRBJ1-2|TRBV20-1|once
TGCAGTACCAGCCCCACGGACGGCCTGTGGTACTATGGCTACACCTTC
CSTSPTDGLWYYGYTF